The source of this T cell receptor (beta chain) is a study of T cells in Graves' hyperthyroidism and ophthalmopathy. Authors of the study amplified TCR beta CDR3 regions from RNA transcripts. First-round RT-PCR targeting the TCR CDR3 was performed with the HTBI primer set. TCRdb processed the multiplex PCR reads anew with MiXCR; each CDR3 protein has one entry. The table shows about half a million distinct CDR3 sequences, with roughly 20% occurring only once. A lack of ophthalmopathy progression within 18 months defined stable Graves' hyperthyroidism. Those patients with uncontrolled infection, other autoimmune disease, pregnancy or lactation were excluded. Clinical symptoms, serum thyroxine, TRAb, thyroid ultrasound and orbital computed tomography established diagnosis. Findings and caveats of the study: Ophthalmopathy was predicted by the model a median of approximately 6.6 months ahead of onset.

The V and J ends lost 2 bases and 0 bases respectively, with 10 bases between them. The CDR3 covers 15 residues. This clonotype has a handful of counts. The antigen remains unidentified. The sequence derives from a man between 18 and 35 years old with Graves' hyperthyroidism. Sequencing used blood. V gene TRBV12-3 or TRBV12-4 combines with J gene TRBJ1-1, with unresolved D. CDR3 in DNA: TGTGCCAGCAGTTTAACCCGGCCATTGAACACTGAAGCTTTCTTT. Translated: CASSLTRPLNTEAFF.